This passage covers 14 T cell receptor beta chains from one sample sequenced in a study of CD4 T cells in relation to SARS-CoV-2 and coronaviruses. For these TCRs, the target antigens are not known. The method was immunoSEQ multiplex PCR; TCRdb's version includes in-frame clones alone and lacks a portion of them. This repertoire shows around 26,000 clones, just under 75% found once; its top ten account for roughly a quarter. Unexposed donor CD4+ T cells date from about 2010-2018, before the COVID-19 pandemic. CD4+ T cells were isolated from the cells after 10 days of culture. Sample: CD4+ T cells from PBMCs, cultured in vitro. The receptors derive from a human donor in good health.

This rearrangement joins TRBV7-2 to TRBJ2-7; D is perhaps TRBD1 (5 bases). CDR1 and CDR2 (germline): SGHTA, FQGNSA. V was pared by 5 bases and J by 5 bases, with 19 bases between. This CDR3 has 15 amino acids. The DNA of the CDR3 is TGTGCCAGCAGCATAACGGCCCAGGGAAGCCACGAGCAGTACTTC. This gives the protein CASSITAQGSHEQYF.

This rearrangement joins TRBV18 to TRBJ1-3, with TRBD1 matching 9 bases. The ends lost 3 bases at V and 4 bases at J; junction bases unmatched: 7. Germline assignment: CDR1 KGHSH and CDR2 LQKENI. The CDR3 extends over 16 amino acids. CDR3 DNA: TGTGCCAGCTCACCGCCGAGGACAGGGGCCGGAAACACCATATATTTT. The encoded protein is CASSPPRTGAGNTIYF.

This clone was observed once. The chain employs TRBV4-1 and TRBJ2-1, with TRBD2 matching over 9 bases. Germline CDR1 MGHRA, CDR2 YSYEKL. The CDR3 runs to 16 residues. With 4 bases clipped from V and 6 bases from J, the junction kept 10 bases outside the gene matches. The CDR3 is CASSPYGGGAINEQFF. In DNA, the CDR3 is TGCGCCAGCAGCCCCTATGGCGGGGGGGCCATCAATGAGCAGTTCTTC.

The chain combines TRBV19 with TRBJ1-5; possible D gene TRBD1, 5 bases. V was clipped by 3 bases and J by 0 bases, with 12 bases between them. The germline V gene encodes CDR1 LNHDA and CDR2 SQIVND (reference sequence). The CDR3 contains 16 residues. The CDR3 is CASSMGGPYSNQPQHF. The CDR3 nucleotides are TGTGCCAGTAGTATGGGGGGACCGTATAGCAATCAGCCCCAGCATTTT.

CDR3 nucleotide sequence: TGTGCCAGCAGGCAACTAAACCAGGGGGCACCGGGCTACACCTTC. Encoded protein: CASRQLNQGAPGYTF. This chain joins TRBV6-5 and TRBJ1-2, with 8 bases lining up with TRBD1. Germline V lookup: CDR1 MNHEY, CDR2 SVGAGI. Unmatched junction bases numbered 14, after V lost 6 bases and J lost 8 bases. The CDR3 has 15 amino acids.

The chain couples TRBV27 to TRBJ2-6; TRBD2 might be the D (5 bases). CDR3 length: 15 residues. Germline V CDR1 and CDR2: MNHEY, SMNVEV (reference sequence). The V and J ends lost 6 bases and 2 bases respectively, with 11 bases between them. For the CDR3, the DNA is TGTGCCAGCAGACCCGGGGTCACTGGGGCCAACGTCCTGACTTTC. Translating gives CASRPGVTGANVLTF.

This chain uses TRBV6-5 with TRBJ2-5; D is undetermined. The V gene lost 3 bases and the J gene lost 3 bases, with 5 bases spanning the gap. The CDR3 loop spans 12 amino acids. Germline values: CDR1 MNHEY, CDR2 SVGAGI. The CDR3 nucleotides are TGTGCCAGCAGTTATACGAAAGAGACCCAGTACTTC. As protein: CASSYTKETQYF.

The chain uses TRBV6-5 and TRBJ2-7; perhaps TRBD1 as D (5 bases). Germline values: CDR1 MNHEY, CDR2 SVGAGI. This CDR3 region has 12 residues. Trimming cost V 6 bases and J 3 bases, with 9 bases left between them. CDR3 in DNA: TGTGCCAGCAGCGCAGGGCTCTACGAGCAGTACTTC. Its translation is CASSAGLYEQYF.

The chain carries TRBV28 and TRBJ1-5, with D unresolved. The CDR3 length is 15 residues. With 3 bases removed from V and 7 bases from J, the gap between germline ends came to 16 bases. Germline values: CDR1 MDHEN, CDR2 SYDVKM. The CDR3 loop reads CASSFRREEWQPQHF. In DNA form, the CDR3 reads TGTGCCAGCAGTTTTAGGAGGGAGGAGTGGCAGCCCCAGCATTTT.

This chain connects TRBV9 to TRBJ2-4, with a tentative D call TRBD1 (5 bases). Germline V gives CDR1 SGDLS, CDR2 YYNGEE. CDR3 length: 15 amino acids. The germline V and J ends were trimmed by 4 bases and 7 bases, with 18 bases remaining between them. The CDR3, as DNA: TGTGCCAGCAGCACCCTGGGTGTGGGGCGGAACATTCAGTACTTC. Its translation is CASSTLGVGRNIQYF.

This chain connects TRBV5-1 to TRBJ1-6; 8 bases match TRBD1. J was trimmed by 10 bases and V by 0 bases; bases with no gene match: 3. CDR3 length: 14 residues. Germline assignment: CDR1 SGHRS and CDR2 YFSETQ. The CDR3 protein is CASSLATGGSPLHF. The CDR3 DNA reads TGCGCCAGCAGCTTGGCTACAGGGGGGTCACCCCTCCACTTT. Drawing the rest from reference TRBV5-1 and TRBJ1-6, the complete variable domain is KAGVTQTPRYLIKTRGQQVTLSCSPISGHRSVSWYQQTPGQGLQFLFEYFSETQRNKGNFPGRFSGRQFSNSRSEMNVSTLELGDSALYLCASSLATGGSPLHFGNGTRLTVT.

The V gene is TRBV21-1, the J gene TRBJ1-6; the tabulated D call, TRBD1, remains unverified against the DNA. TRBV21-1 is an annotated pseudogene. This CDR3 contains 17 residues. In nucleotides, the CDR3 is TGTGCCAGCAGCAAAGGGTCCGAGGGACAGCTTAATTCACCCCTCCACTTT. Translation: CASSKGSEGQLNSPLHF.

V gene TRBV6-1 combines with J gene TRBJ2-4; no clear D. The germline V and J ends were trimmed by 0 bases and 12 bases, with 12 bases remaining between them. This CDR3 has 13 amino acids. Per the germline V gene, CDR1 is MNHNS and CDR2 is SASEGT. The CDR3 spells CASSEARLGNQYF. Written as DNA, the CDR3 is TGTGCCAGCAGTGAAGCGCGTTTGGGGAATCAGTACTTC.

There are a few counts of this clone. This rearrangement joins TRBV19 to TRBJ1-1; D is perhaps TRBD1 (5 bases). Trimming left V 5 bases short and J 1 base short, with 8 bases between. The CDR3 totals 13 residues. Looked up from germline, CDR1 is LNHDA and CDR2 is SQIVND (reference sequence). The CDR3 sequence is CASSLRGNTEAFF. The CDR3 nucleotides are TGTGCCAGTAGTTTGAGGGGGAACACTGAAGCTTTCTTT.